This is a list of T cell receptor beta chains from one sample in a study of blood T cell repertoires in COVID-19. Here immunoSEQ multiplex PCR was the method, and the copy in TCRdb shows in-frame clones only, minus some. The sample records about 38,000 clones, 80% to 90% being singletons. The sequencing sample was made of peripheral blood. Receptor source: a human donor in a cohort sampled during active COVID-19. CDR3s include the opening cysteine and the closing phenylalanine or tryptophan. Each record gives: D gene, clone size, J gene, V gene, CDR3 protein, CDR3 DNA. The D gene is left open where the match is weak. Rows may omit the clone size; those that give it use once, few, many or a size class.

. . TRBJ1-6 TRBV28 CASSSSFDRSSYNSPLHF TGTGCCAGCAGTTCCTCTTTCGACAGGAGCTCCTATAATTCACCCCTCCACTTT
. . TRBJ1-1 TRBV5-1 CASRNPTRDNTEAFF TGCGCCAGCAGAAACCCGACAAGAGACAACACTGAAGCTTTCTTT
TRBD1 . TRBJ1-3 TRBV6-1 CASSEARQGAGNTIYF TGTGCCAGCAGTGAAGCGCGACAGGGGGCTGGAAACACCATATATTTT
TRBD2 once TRBJ2-3 TRBV28 CARTSGKGGLSTDTQYF TGTGCCAGGACTAGCGGGAAAGGTGGTCTAAGCACAGATACGCAGTATTTT
. few TRBJ2-1 TRBV9 CASSPWGRVSRGDEQFF TGTGCCAGCAGCCCTTGGGGGCGGGTATCCAGAGGTGATGAGCAGTTCTTC
. once TRBJ2-3 TRBV5-1 CASSLGRGYTDTQYF TGCGCCAGCAGCTTGGGCCGGGGATACACAGATACGCAGTATTTT
. few TRBJ2-1 TRBV7-3 CASTPEPGLYNEQFF TGTGCCAGCACCCCCGAACCGGGACTTTACAATGAGCAGTTCTTC
TRBD1 . TRBJ1-5 TRBV6-5 CASSTTGYSSQPQHF TGTGCCAGCAGTACGACAGGGTATAGCAGTCAGCCCCAGCATTTT
TRBD1 . TRBJ2-2 TRBV15 CATSSPGQGPTGELFF TGTGCCACCAGCAGTCCGGGACAGGGGCCCACCGGGGAGCTGTTTTTT
. . TRBJ2-7 TRBV7-2 CASSLGTATFGQYF TGTGCCAGCAGCTTAGGGACAGCGACGTTCGGGCAGTACTTC
. . TRBJ1-4 TRBV30 CAWKTTNEKLFF TGTGCCTGGAAGACTACTAATGAAAAACTGTTTTTT
. . TRBJ1-2 TRBV5-1 CASSLYPGTNLNYGYTF TGCGCCAGCAGCTTGTACCCCGGGACAAACCTTAACTATGGCTACACCTTC
TRBD2 . TRBJ2-7 TRBV27 CASHPIAGGTSYEQYF TGTGCCAGCCACCCTATAGCGGGAGGCACTTCCTACGAGCAGTACTTC
TRBD1 . TRBJ2-2 TRBV10-2 CASSLKGAPGELFF TGCGCCAGCAGTCTCAAGGGGGCGCCCGGGGAGCTGTTTTTT
TRBD1 . TRBJ2-7 TRBV6-6 CASSGQGPLSYEQYF TGTGCCAGCAGCGGACAGGGCCCGCTCTCCTACGAGCAGTACTTC
. . TRBJ1-4 TRBV5-1 CASSPAAGGQEKLFF TGCGCCAGCAGCCCAGCAGCGGGGGGTCAGGAAAAACTGTTTTTT